A selection of T cell receptor beta chains follows, all from one sample in a study of control samples from healthy donors and cancer patients. Assay: immunoSEQ multiplex PCR; the TCRdb copy retains only in-frame clones and omits some. The data show about 77,000 clones, 85% to 95% seen once. The sequencing input was blood. The receptor source for this set is a woman aged 55-70 years in good health. The CDR3 runs from the conserved cysteine through the conserved F or W. A D gene is named only where the DNA matches it firmly. Only some rows state a clone size, as once, few, many or a class for expanded clones.

CASIRVSEAFF | TGTGCCAGCATAAGGGTCTCTGAAGCTTTCTTT | TRBJ1-1 | once | TRBV28 | NA
CASSPPGRETQYF | TGTGCCAGCAGCCCCCCGGGGCGAGAGACCCAGTACTTC | TRBJ2-5 | NA | TRBV5-4 | NA
CASSPWTGGRGDTQYF | TGTGCCAGCTCACCTTGGACAGGGGGCCGTGGAGATACGCAGTATTTT | TRBJ2-3 | NA | TRBV18 | TRBD1
CASSLTGGGSETQYF | TGTGCCAGCAGCCTAACAGGGGGCGGATCAGAGACCCAGTACTTC | TRBJ2-5 | once | TRBV11-2 | TRBD1
CASSPSGYQETQYF | TGCGCCAGCAGCCCGAGCGGGTACCAAGAGACCCAGTACTTC | TRBJ2-5 | NA | TRBV5-1 | NA
CASSADRGRETQYF | TGTGCCAGCAGCGCCGACAGGGGGCGAGAGACCCAGTACTTC | TRBJ2-5 | NA | TRBV5-4 | TRBD1
CASSLRVTGELFF | TGTGCCAGCAGCTTGAGGGTCACCGGGGAGCTGTTTTTT | TRBJ2-2 | NA | TRBV11-2 | NA
CASQGDNSPLHF | TGTGCCAGCCAGGGAGATAATTCACCCCTCCACTTT | TRBJ1-6 | NA | TRBV6-5 | NA
CASRRVGSYNEQFF | TGTGCCAGTAGACGGGTGGGCTCCTACAATGAGCAGTTCTTC | TRBJ2-1 | NA | TRBV19 | NA
CASSPSTSQGETQYF | TGTGCCAGCAGCCCCTCCACTAGCCAGGGAGAGACCCAGTACTTC | TRBJ2-5 | NA | TRBV6-5 | NA
CASSWGFWNQPQHF | TGTGCCAGCAGTTGGGGTTTCTGGAATCAGCCCCAGCATTTT | TRBJ1-5 | NA | TRBV28 | NA